The T cell receptor (beta chain) described here comes from a study of OX40 agonist ivuxolimab in advanced cancers. Study conclusions and caveats: Low normalized T-cell clonal expansion also characterized some of the nonresponders. Expanded clones belonging to CD8+ T cells outnumbered, on average, those of CD4+.

Produced via immunoSEQ multiplex PCR; TCRdb's table is partial and in-frame only. The sample lists around 34,000 clones, roughly 89% seen once, with 36% in the top ten. The ends lost 4 bases at V and 7 bases at J; junction bases unmatched: 6. The CDR3 extends over 15 amino acids. Germline V CDR1 and CDR2: MNHEY, SMNVEV (reference sequence). Details on this clone: Its specificity is unknown. Other DNA variants within this sample encode the same CDR3.

Sequenced material: CD4+ or CD8+ T cells sorted from blood, taken in a trial of the OX40 agonist ivuxolimab. This sequence was found in an adult with an advanced solid tumor such as melanoma, head and neck, liver or kidney cancer. The chain recombines TRBV27 with TRBJ2-1, with 11 bases identical to TRBD2. As DNA, the CDR3 is TGTGCCAGCAGTTCGGGTACTAGCGGGAGTAATGAGCAGTTCTTC. Translated: CASSSGTSGSNEQFF.